A single sample is the source of the 14 T cell receptor beta chains below, sequenced in a study of PD-1 blockade in classical Hodgkin lymphoma. Time point of the sample: newly diagnosed, previously untreated cHL patient sample. Method: immunoSEQ multiplex PCR; TCRdb's copy keeps in-frame clones and lacks some. This table holds 70,000 or so clones, over 90% found once. Sequencing input: peripheral blood mononuclear cells (PBMCs). Every receptor here comes from a human donor with classical Hodgkin lymphoma.

V and J are TRBV28 and TRBJ1-2, with 8 bases lining up with TRBD1. Germline CDR1 reads MDHEN; CDR2 reads SYDVKM. This CDR3 is built from 15 residues. Trimming removed 2 bases from V and 4 bases from J; junction bases left unmatched: 6. Here the CDR3 reads CASSLGPGGPYGYTF. The CDR3 DNA is TGTGCCAGCAGTTTAGGGCCAGGGGGCCCCTATGGCTACACCTTC.

The chain uses TRBV20-1 and TRBJ1-2; no definite D call. The CDR3 totals 11 residues. Germline values: CDR1 DFQATT, CDR2 SNEGSKA (reference sequence). Trimming pared 3 bases from V and 3 bases from J, leaving 5 bases between. The CDR3 DNA is TGCAGTGCTAGCGGGGACTATGGCTACACCTTC. Its translation is CSASGDYGYTF.

This chain links TRBV9 with TRBJ1-4; 9 bases match TRBD1. V shed 4 bases and J 8 bases; nucleotides not matched to a gene: 9. The CDR3 contains 15 residues. The V gene's germline CDR1 is SGDLS and CDR2 YYNGEE. The chain's CDR3 is CASSKPTGGNEKLFF. In DNA form, the CDR3 reads TGTGCCAGCAGCAAACCAACAGGGGGCAACGAAAAACTGTTTTTT.

The chain joins TRBV4-3 to TRBJ2-1; maybe TRBD2 (5 bases). Trimming cost V 3 bases and J 3 bases, with 6 bases left between them. The CDR3 is made up of 13 amino acids. CDR1 is LGHNA and CDR2 is YSLEER in the germline V gene. CDR3 nucleotide sequence: TGCGCCAGCAGCCACACTAGCTACAATGAGCAGTTCTTC. It yields the protein CASSHTSYNEQFF.

The chain couples TRBV10-2 to TRBJ2-1; D gene unclear. Between the trimmed V and J ends, which lost 10 bases and 0 bases, there was a span of 13 bases. The CDR3 totals 14 residues. CDR1 and CDR2 from the germline V gene are WSHSY and SAAADI. This CDR3 reads CATLDGASYNEQFF. DNA for the CDR3: TGCGCCACCTTGGACGGAGCCTCCTACAATGAGCAGTTCTTC.

This chain links TRBV28 with TRBJ2-2; no clear D gene. Trimming stripped 2 bases from V and 2 bases from J, with 6 bases between. The CDR3 contains 14 residues. Germline-derived CDR1 and CDR2 are MDHEN and SYDVKM. In nucleotides, the CDR3 is TGTGCCAGCAGTTTAGCCGATAACACCGGGGAGCTGTTTTTT. This encodes CASSLADNTGELFF. Full variable domain (remainder filled in from reference TRBV28 and TRBJ2-2): DVKVTQSSRYLVKRTGEKVFLECVQDMDHENMFWYRQDPGLGLRLIYFSYDVKMKEKGDIPEGYSVSREKKERFSLILESASTNQTSMYLCASSLADNTGELFFGEGSRLTVL.

V gene TRBV2 combines with J gene TRBJ1-5; 9 bases are shared with TRBD1. V lost 6 bases and J lost 7; bases outside the gene matches: 7. There are 14 residues in the CDR3. The germline V gene encodes CDR1 SNHLY and CDR2 FYNNEI. The DNA of the CDR3 is TGTGCCAGCAGAGACAACAGGGGGCTACAGCCCCAGCATTTT. As protein: CASRDNRGLQPQHF. Supplemented by reference TRBV2 and TRBJ1-5, the full variable domain reads EPEVTQTPSHQVTQMGQEVILRCVPISNHLYFYWYRQILGQKVEFLVSFYNNEISEKSEIFDDQFSVERPDGSNFTLKIRSTKLEDSAMYFCASRDNRGLQPQHFGDGTRLSIL.

V gene TRBV25-1 combines with J gene TRBJ1-3; D gene uncertain. V was clipped by 2 bases and J by 8 bases, with 4 bases between them. Germline V gives CDR1 MGHDK, CDR2 SYGVNS. This CDR3 has 11 residues. The CDR3 DNA reads TGTGCCAGCAGTGAAGGCTACACCATATATTTT. Amino acid sequence: CASSEGYTIYF.

The J gene is TRBJ2-7, the V gene TRBV19, with TRBD1 as a possible D gene (6 bases). There are 15 residues in the CDR3. The germline V and J ends were trimmed by 6 bases and 0 bases, with 15 bases remaining between them. CDR1 is LNHDA, CDR2 SQIVND, per germline (reference sequence). The CDR3 DNA reads as TGTGCCAGTAGCCACGCTGGACAGACCTCCTACGAGCAGTACTTC. As protein: CASSHAGQTSYEQYF.

The chain uses TRBV28 and TRBJ1-2; 10 nucleotides align to TRBD1. The CDR3 runs 14 residues. V lost 7 bases, J lost 6 bases, and 8 bases stayed unmatched. The germline CDR1 and CDR2 sequences are MDHEN and SYDVKM. The CDR3 loop reads CASIDRGREHGYTF. In nucleotides, the CDR3 is TGTGCCAGCATAGACAGGGGGCGTGAACATGGCTACACCTTC.

V usage is TRBV10-3 and J usage is TRBJ1-3; 9 nucleotides line up with TRBD1. Trimming at V came to 4 bases and at J to 8 bases, leaving 6 bases not matched to a gene. Germline CDR1 reads ENHRY; CDR2 reads SYGVKD. The CDR3 length is 14 residues. CDR3 protein: CAISATGGRDTIYF. Written as DNA, the CDR3 is TGTGCCATCAGTGCGACAGGGGGTAGGGACACCATATATTTT.

V and J are TRBV9 and TRBJ2-5, with TRBD2 identical over 8 bases. The V and J ends lost 3 bases and 0 bases, in that order; junction bases with no gene match: 4. The CDR3 is made up of 15 amino acids. Germline V CDR1 and CDR2: SGDLS, YYNGEE. The CDR3 protein is CASSASGLYQETQYF. DNA for the CDR3: TGTGCCAGCAGCGCTAGCGGGCTGTACCAAGAGACCCAGTACTTC.

The chain links TRBV25-1 to TRBJ2-2; D ambiguous. CDR1 and CDR2 (germline): MGHDK, SYGVNS. V was cut by 4 bases and J by 6 bases, with 6 bases left in between. The CDR3 covers 12 residues. CDR3 nucleotides: TGTGCCAGCAGTGTTGGGCCCGGGGAGCTGTTTTTT. Translating it yields CASSVGPGELFF. The whole variable domain, filled in from reference TRBV25-1 and TRBJ2-2, reads EADIYQTPRYLVIGTGKKITLECSQTMGHDKMYWYQQDPGMELHLIHYSYGVNSTEKGDLSSESTVSRIRTEHFPLTLESARPSHTSQYLCASSVGPGELFFGEGSRLTVL.

V gene TRBV14 combines with J gene TRBJ2-5, with 14 bases matching TRBD2. CDR1 is SGHDN, CDR2 FVKESK, per germline. CDR3 length: 14 residues. V dropped 4 bases and J dropped 12; count of bases not matched to a gene: 7. DNA of the CDR3: TGTGCCAGCAGCCCACGGACTAGCGGGGGGCAGGAGTACTTC. As protein: CASSPRTSGGQEYF.